One sample yielded the 10 T cell receptor beta chains listed below, sequenced in a study of tumor-infiltrating lymphocytes in primary liver carcinoma. The tissue used was unsorted bulk material of 20-30 mg. RNA and DNA were co-extracted from it with the AllPrep DNA/RNA mini kit. The template, around 540 ng total RNA, yielded TCR beta cDNA made with a constant-region primer. Slightly modified ARM-PCR, run as three nested multiplex PCR rounds, produced the TCR beta libraries. For around 10 cycles apiece, the opening two PCR rounds ran with TRBV1-TRBV30 forward primers and a C-beta reverse primer. TCRdb reprocessed the multiplex PCR reads with MiXCR, giving one entry per CDR3 protein. The table shows tens of thousands of distinct CDR3 sequences, with approximately 80% occurring only once. The sequenced sample was liver tumor tissue from sampling region 5. Subset of the sample: tumor region T5, tumor centre. These receptors originate from a woman in her 30s with primary liver carcinoma and hepatitis B virus infection.

Comments on this clonotype: In this CDR3 the conserved last residue, phenylalanine or tryptophan, is missing, so a read error is likely. The DNA is left out, because the CDR3 cannot be placed on it with certainty; the CDR3 is given as TCRdb lists it. The chain couples TRBV7-9 to TRBJ2-5; whether TRBD1, the table's D call, matches the DNA was not checked. Germline-derived CDR1 and CDR2 are SEHNR and FQNEAQ (reference sequence). The CDR3 totals 14 residues, both ends included. The CDR3 spells CASSRGTVQETQNI.

This chain links TRBV6-5 with TRBJ1-6; D is unclear. The V gene's germline CDR1 is MNHEY and CDR2 SVGAGI. There are 17 residues in the CDR3. Trimming removed 9 bases from V and 2 bases from J, with 20 bases in between. The CDR3 DNA sequence: TGTGCCAGTAGTGGGAGGGCCTCGGGCCCCTATAATTCACCCCTCCACTTT. This encodes CASSGRASGPYNSPLHF.

Worth noting for this clonotype: The conserved final phenylalanine or tryptophan is absent from the CDR3, which likely points to a read error. The rearrangement joins TRBV11-2 to TRBJ2-3; a weak D match, TRBD2 (5 bases). The CDR3 spans 13 residues. CDR1 and CDR2 from the germline V gene are SGHAT and FQNNGV. CDR3 sequence (DNA): TGTGTCTGCAGCTTAGCGCTAGGGGATACGCAGTATCTT. It specifies CVCSLALGDTQYL.

The gene calls are TRBV6-5 and TRBJ2-5; TRBD1 matches 10 bases. The CDR3 is 13 residues long. Trimming took 5 bases from V and 11 from J; bases not matched to a gene: 8. Germline V gene data show CDR1 as MNHEY and CDR2 as SVGAGI. The CDR3 coding sequence is TGTGCCAGCAGTATAGACAGGGGGCTGACACAGTACTTC. Its translation: CASSIDRGLTQYF.

This clonotype is deemed large. This chain uses TRBV5-5 with TRBJ1-6; no clear D. The V and J ends lost 0 bases and 6 bases respectively, with 7 bases between them. This CDR3 spans 14 amino acids. In germline, CDR1 is SGHKS, CDR2 YYEKEE (reference sequence). The CDR3 spells CASSLDVSNSPLHF. For the CDR3, the DNA is TGTGCCAGCAGCTTGGACGTCAGTAATTCACCCCTCCACTTT.

This clonotype was recorded a few times. CDR3 nucleotide sequence: TGTGCCAGCAGCTTAGATGGGCCCACAGATACGCAGTATTTT. Its protein product is CASSLDGPTDTQYF. J is TRBJ2-3 and V is TRBV11-3, with D unclear. Germline assignment: CDR1 SGHNT and CDR2 YENEEA. Trimming removed 0 bases at V and 2 bases at J, with 6 bases between. There are 14 residues in the CDR3.

This chain uses TRBV4-1 with TRBJ2-3; D possibly corresponds to TRBD2 (5 bases). CDR1 and CDR2 from the germline V gene are MGHRA and YSYEKL. V shed 9 bases and J shed 6 bases, with 31 bases lying between them. The CDR3 extends over 18 amino acids. The CDR3, as DNA: TGCGCCAGTGGCCAACTAGGCATGGTAGCTGAAGACTGGGATACGCAGTATTTT. It yields the protein CASGQLGMVAEDWDTQYF.

A note on this clonotype: One end of the junction is discordant with germline, which a read error may explain. V usage is TRBV11-2 and J usage is TRBJ2-3, with TRBD2 as a possible D gene (5 bases). The germline gives CDR1 SGHAT, CDR2 FQNNGV. There are 13 residues in the CDR3. CDR3 in DNA: TGTGTCAGCAACTTAGCGCTGGGGGATACGCAGTATTTT. Translation gives CVSNLALGDTQYF.

The table lists this clonotype with a few counts. The junction departs from germline at one end; a sequencing error may be responsible. The chain employs TRBV6-5 and TRBJ2-7; D is perhaps TRBD1 (6 bases). Looked up from germline, CDR1 is MNHEY and CDR2 is SVGAGI. The CDR3 contains 15 residues. The CDR3 DNA reads as TGTGCCAGCAGTTACAAGGACAGCAGCTTTTACGGGCAGTACTTC. Translation: CASSYKDSSFYGQYF.

With respect to this clonotype: The junction shows a germline mismatch at one end, possibly a read error. This rearrangement joins TRBV11-3 to TRBJ2-5; D may be TRBD2 (6 bases). This CDR3 contains 18 residues. Per the germline V gene, CDR1 is SGHNT and CDR2 is YENEEA. The CDR3 DNA is TGTGCCAGCAGCCCGGGGGATTTTAGCCAGGATGTGCAAGAGACTCAGTACTTC. It is translated as CASSPGDFSQDVQETQYF.